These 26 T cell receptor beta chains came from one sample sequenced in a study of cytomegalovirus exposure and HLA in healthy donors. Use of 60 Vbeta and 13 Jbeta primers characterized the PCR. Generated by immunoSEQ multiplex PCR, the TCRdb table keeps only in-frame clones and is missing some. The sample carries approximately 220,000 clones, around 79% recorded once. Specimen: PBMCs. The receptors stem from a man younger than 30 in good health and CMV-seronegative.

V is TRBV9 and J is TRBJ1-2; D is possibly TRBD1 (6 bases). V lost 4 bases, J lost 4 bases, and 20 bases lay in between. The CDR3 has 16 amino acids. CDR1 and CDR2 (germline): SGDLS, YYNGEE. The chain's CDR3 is CASSLDNLQGIYGYTF. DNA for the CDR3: TGTGCCAGCAGCCTGGACAACCTACAGGGAATCTATGGCTACACCTTC.

As DNA, the CDR3 is TGTGCCAGCAGCGTAGATGGGACCAGGGGGTTAGTCGGCTCCTACAATGAGCAGTTCTTC. This encodes CASSVDGTRGLVGSYNEQFF. The chain carries TRBV9 and TRBJ2-1; the match to TRBD1 covers 7 bases. Germline trimming cut 0 bases from V and 0 bases from J; bases unmatched to any gene: 15. The CDR3 loop spans 20 amino acids. Germline values: CDR1 SGDLS, CDR2 YYNGEE.

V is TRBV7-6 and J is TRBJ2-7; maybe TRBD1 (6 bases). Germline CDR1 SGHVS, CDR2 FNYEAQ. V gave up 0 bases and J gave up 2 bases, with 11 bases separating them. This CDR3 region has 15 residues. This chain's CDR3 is CASSLAQGYAYEQYF. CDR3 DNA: TGTGCCAGCAGCTTAGCACAGGGTTACGCCTACGAGCAGTACTTC.

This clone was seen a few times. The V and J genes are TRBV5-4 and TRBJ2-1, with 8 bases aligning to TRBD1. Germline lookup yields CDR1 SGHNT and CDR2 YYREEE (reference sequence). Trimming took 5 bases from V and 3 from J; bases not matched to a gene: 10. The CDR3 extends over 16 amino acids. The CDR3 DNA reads TGTGCCAGCAGTCCCGGGACAGGAGCCCGCTACAATGAGCAGTTCTTC. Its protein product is CASSPGTGARYNEQFF.

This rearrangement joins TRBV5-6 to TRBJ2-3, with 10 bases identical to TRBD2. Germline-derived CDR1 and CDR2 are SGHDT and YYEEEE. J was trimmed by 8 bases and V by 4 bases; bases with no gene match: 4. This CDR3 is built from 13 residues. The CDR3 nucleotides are TGTGCCAGCAGCCCCCTAGCGGGAGCTACGCAGTATTTT. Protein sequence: CASSPLAGATQYF. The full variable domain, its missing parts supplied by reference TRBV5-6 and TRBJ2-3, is DAGVTQSPTHLIKTRGQQVTLRCSPKSGHDTVSWYQQALGQGPQFIFQYYEEEERQRGNFPDRFSGHQFPNYSSELNVNALLLGDSALYLCASSPLAGATQYFGPGTRLTVL.

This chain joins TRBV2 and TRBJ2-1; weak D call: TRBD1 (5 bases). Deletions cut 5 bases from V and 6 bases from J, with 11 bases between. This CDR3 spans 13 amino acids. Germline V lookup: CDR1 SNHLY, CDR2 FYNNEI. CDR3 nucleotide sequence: TGTGCCAGCAGTTATATTCAGGGCAATGAGCAGTTCTTC. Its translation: CASSYIQGNEQFF. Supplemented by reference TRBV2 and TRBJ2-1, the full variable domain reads EPEVTQTPSHQVTQMGQEVILRCVPISNHLYFYWYRQILGQKVEFLVSFYNNEISEKSEIFDDQFSVERPDGSNFTLKIRSTKLEDSAMYFCASSYIQGNEQFFGPGTRLTVL.

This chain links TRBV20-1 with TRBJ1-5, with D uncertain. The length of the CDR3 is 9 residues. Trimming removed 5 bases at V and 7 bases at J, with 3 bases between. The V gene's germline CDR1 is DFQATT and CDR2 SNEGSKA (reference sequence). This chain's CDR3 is CSAGQPQHF. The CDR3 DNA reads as TGCAGTGCTGGCCAGCCCCAGCATTTT.

CDR3 coding DNA: TGTGCCAGCAGAGGGACAGCTAATGAAAAACTGTTTTTT. Amino acid sequence: CASRGTANEKLFF. J is TRBJ1-4 and V is TRBV28; 7 nucleotides agree with TRBD1. Germline CDR1 is MDHEN and CDR2 is SYDVKM. V shed 6 bases and J 3 bases; nucleotides not matched to a gene: 1. This CDR3 region has 13 residues. The variable domain in full, completed from reference TRBV28 and TRBJ1-4, reads DVKVTQSSRYLVKRTGEKVFLECVQDMDHENMFWYRQDPGLGLRLIYFSYDVKMKEKGDIPEGYSVSREKKERFSLILESASTNQTSMYLCASRGTANEKLFFGSGTQLSVL.

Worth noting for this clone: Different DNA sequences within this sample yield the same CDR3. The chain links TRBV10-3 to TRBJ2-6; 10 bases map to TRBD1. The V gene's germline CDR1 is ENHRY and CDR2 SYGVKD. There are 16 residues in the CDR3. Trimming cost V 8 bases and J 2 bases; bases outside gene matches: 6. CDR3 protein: CAISRDRGPGANVLTF. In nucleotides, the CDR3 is TGTGCCATCTCAAGGGACAGGGGTCCTGGGGCCAACGTCCTGACTTTC.

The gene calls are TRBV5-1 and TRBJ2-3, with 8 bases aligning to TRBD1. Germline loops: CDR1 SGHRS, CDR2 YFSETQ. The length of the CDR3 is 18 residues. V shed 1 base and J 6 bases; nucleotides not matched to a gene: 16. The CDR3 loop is CASSLYTGGRDMRDTQYF. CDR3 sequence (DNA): TGCGCCAGCAGCTTGTATACAGGGGGAAGGGATATGCGCGATACGCAGTATTTT.

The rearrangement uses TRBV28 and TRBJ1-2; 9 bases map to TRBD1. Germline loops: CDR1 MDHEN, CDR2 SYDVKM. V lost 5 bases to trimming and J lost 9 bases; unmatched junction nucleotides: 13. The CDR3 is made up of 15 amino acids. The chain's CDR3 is CASSLTGTGLASYTF. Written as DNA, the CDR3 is TGTGCCAGCAGTCTTACCGGGACAGGGTTGGCTAGCTACACCTTC.

For the CDR3, the DNA is TGTGCCAGCAGCTACGGGACATTTGAGCACTATGGCTACACCTTC. This translates into CASSYGTFEHYGYTF. This sequence joins TRBV6-6 and TRBJ1-2; weak D call: TRBD1 (6 bases). The germline V and J ends were trimmed by 6 bases and 3 bases, with 17 bases remaining between them. The CDR3 is 15 residues long. Germline CDR1 is MNHNY and CDR2 is SVGAGI (reference sequence).

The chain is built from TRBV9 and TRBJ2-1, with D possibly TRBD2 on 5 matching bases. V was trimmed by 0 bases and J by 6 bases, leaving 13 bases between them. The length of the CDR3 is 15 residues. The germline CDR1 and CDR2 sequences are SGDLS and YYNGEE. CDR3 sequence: CASSVENRRGNEQFF. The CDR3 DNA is TGTGCCAGCAGCGTAGAGAACCGCCGGGGCAATGAGCAGTTCTTC.

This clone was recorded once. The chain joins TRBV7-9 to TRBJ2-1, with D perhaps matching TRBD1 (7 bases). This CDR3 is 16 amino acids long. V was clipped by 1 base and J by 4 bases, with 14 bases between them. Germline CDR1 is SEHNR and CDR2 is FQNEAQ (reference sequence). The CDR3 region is CASSLVVAGGYNEQFF. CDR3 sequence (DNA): TGTGCCAGCAGCTTAGTCGTGGCAGGGGGGTACAATGAGCAGTTCTTC.

CDR3 protein: CASSSPMGGDTEAFF. The CDR3 DNA follows: TGTGCCAGCAGCTCCCCCATGGGAGGGGACACTGAAGCTTTCTTT. The V call is TRBV11-3, the J call TRBJ1-1; a possible D gene is TRBD1 (5 bases). With 4 bases removed from V and 3 bases from J, the gap between germline ends came to 15 bases. From germline, CDR1 is SGHNT and CDR2 YENEEA. The CDR3 spans 15 residues.

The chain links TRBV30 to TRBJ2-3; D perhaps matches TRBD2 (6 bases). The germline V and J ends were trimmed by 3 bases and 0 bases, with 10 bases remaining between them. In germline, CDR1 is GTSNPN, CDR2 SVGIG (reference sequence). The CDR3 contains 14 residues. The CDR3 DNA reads TGTGCCTGGAGAGAGGGGACTAGCACAGATACGCAGTATTTT. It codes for CAWREGTSTDTQYF. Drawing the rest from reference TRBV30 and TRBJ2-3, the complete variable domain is SQTIHQWPATLVQPVGSPLSLECTVEGTSNPNLYWYRQAAGRGLQLLFYSVGIGQISSEVPQNLSASRPQDRQFILSSKKLLLSDSGFYLCAWREGTSTDTQYFGPGTRLTVL.

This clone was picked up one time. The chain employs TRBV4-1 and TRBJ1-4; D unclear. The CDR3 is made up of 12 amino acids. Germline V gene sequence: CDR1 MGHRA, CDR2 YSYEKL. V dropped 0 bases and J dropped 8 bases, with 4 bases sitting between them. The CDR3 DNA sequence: TGCGCCAGCAGCCAAGACATGGAAAAACTGTTTTTT. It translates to CASSQDMEKLFF.

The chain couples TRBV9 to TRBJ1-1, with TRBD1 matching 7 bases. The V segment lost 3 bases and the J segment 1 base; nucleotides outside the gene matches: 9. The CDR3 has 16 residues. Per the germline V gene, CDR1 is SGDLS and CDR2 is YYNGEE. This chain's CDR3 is CASSALTGTANTEAFF. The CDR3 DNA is TGTGCCAGCAGCGCACTAACCGGGACAGCGAACACTGAAGCTTTCTTT.

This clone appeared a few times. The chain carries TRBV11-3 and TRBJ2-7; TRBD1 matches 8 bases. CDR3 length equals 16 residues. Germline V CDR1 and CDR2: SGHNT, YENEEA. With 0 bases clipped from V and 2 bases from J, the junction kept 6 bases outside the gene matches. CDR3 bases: TGTGCCAGCAGCTTAGAGCGAGGACAGGGAACCTACGAGCAGTACTTC. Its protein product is CASSLERGQGTYEQYF.

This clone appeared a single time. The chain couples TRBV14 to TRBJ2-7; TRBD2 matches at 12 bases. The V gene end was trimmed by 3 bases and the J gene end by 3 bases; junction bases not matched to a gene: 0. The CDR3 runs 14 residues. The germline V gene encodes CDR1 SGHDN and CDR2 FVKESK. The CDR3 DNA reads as TGTGCCAGCAGCCAGACTAGCGGGAGCTACGAGCAGTACTTC. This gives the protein CASSQTSGSYEQYF.

The CDR3 DNA reads as TGTGCCAGCAGCTTGTGGGACAGGTTTTACCAAGAGACCCAGTACTTC. It yields the protein CASSLWDRFYQETQYF. The rearrangement links TRBV5-6 to TRBJ2-5; 8 bases match TRBD1. Germline lookup yields CDR1 SGHDT and CDR2 YYEEEE. The CDR3 spans 16 residues. V shed 1 base, J shed 0 bases, and the junction held 5 bases outside the gene matches.

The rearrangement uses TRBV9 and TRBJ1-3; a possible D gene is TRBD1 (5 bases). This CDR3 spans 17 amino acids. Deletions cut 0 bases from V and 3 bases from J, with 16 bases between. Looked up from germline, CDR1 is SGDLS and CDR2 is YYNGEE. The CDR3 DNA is TGTGCCAGCAGCGTAGCCGCCCAAGGGGTCGTTGGAAACACCATATATTTT. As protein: CASSVAAQGVVGNTIYF.

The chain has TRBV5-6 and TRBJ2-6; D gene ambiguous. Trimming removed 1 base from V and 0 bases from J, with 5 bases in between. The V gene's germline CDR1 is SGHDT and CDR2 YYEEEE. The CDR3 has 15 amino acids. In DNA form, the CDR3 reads TGTGCCAGCAGCTTGCTCCCCTCTGGGGCCAACGTCCTGACTTTC. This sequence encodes CASSLLPSGANVLTF.

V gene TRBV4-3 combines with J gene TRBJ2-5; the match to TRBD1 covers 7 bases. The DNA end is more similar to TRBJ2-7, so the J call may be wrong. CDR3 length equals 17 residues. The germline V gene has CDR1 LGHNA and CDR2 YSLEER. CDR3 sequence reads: CASSQEGSQGPKGEQYF. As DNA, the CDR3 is TGCGCCAGCAGCCAAGAAGGGTCACAGGGGCCCAAGGGCGAGCAGTACTTC.

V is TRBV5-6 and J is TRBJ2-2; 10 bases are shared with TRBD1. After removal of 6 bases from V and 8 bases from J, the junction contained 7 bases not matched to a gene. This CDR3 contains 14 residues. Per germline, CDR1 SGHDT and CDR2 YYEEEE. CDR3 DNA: TGTGCCAGCAAGCTGACAGGGGGCGAGGGGGAGCTGTTTTTT. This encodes CASKLTGGEGELFF.

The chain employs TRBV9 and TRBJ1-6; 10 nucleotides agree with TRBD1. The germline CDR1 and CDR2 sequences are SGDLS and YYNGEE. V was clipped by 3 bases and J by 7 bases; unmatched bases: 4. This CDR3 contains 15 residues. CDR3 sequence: CASSETGQGNSPLHF. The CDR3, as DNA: TGTGCCAGCAGCGAGACGGGACAGGGGAATTCACCCCTCCACTTT.